A single sample is the source of the 30 T cell receptor beta chains below, sequenced in a study of T cell responses to AZD1222 COVID-19 vaccine. Generated by immunoSEQ multiplex PCR, the TCRdb table keeps only in-frame clones and is missing some. In the table there are more than 150,000 clones, around 87% of which are singletons. This sample comprised peripheral blood, obtained on day 0 of MenACWY control vaccination. All receptors derive from an adult in good health.

CDR3 sequence: CASSSDREVNTEAFF. CDR3 sequence (DNA): TGTGCCAGTAGTTCAGACAGGGAGGTGAACACTGAAGCTTTCTTT. This chain uses TRBV19 with TRBJ1-1, with 7 bases lining up with TRBD1. The CDR3 has 15 residues. Unmatched junction bases numbered 6, after V lost 5 bases and J lost 0 bases. Germline V gene sequence: CDR1 LNHDA, CDR2 SQIVND (reference sequence).

The chain links TRBV12-3 or TRBV12-4 to TRBJ1-2; the D gene is possibly TRBD1 (5 bases). The CDR3 is made up of 13 amino acids. The V end lost 3 bases, the J end lost 4 bases, and 9 bases lay between the germline ends. The CDR3, as DNA: TGTGCCAGCAGTTTCAGGGTTGGCTATGGCTACACCTTC. It codes for CASSFRVGYGYTF.

V is TRBV9 and J is TRBJ2-1, with unresolved D. V lost 0 bases and J 4 bases, leaving 11 bases between the germline ends. CDR1 SGDLS and CDR2 YYNGEE come from the germline V gene. There are 15 residues in the CDR3. CDR3 sequence (DNA): TGTGCCAGCAGCGTAGGGGGTACGACATACAATGAGCAGTTCTTC. Translation: CASSVGGTTYNEQFF.

J is TRBJ1-1 and V is TRBV9; no firm D call. The CDR3 spans 13 residues. The germline V and J ends were trimmed by 4 bases and 4 bases, with 11 bases remaining between them. Germline CDR1 and CDR2: SGDLS and YYNGEE. The CDR3 bases are TGTGCCAGCAGCCATTACGGCGGCACTGAAGCTTTCTTT. The encoded protein is CASSHYGGTEAFF.

The V and J genes are TRBV2 and TRBJ1-4, with D unclear. Between the trimmed V and J ends, which lost 7 bases and 4 bases, there was a span of 16 bases. This CDR3 has 15 amino acids. CDR1 and CDR2 (germline): SNHLY, FYNNEI. The CDR3, as DNA: TGTGCCAGCACCGCTATCCTAGGGAGTAATGAAAAACTGTTTTTT. Translating gives CASTAILGSNEKLFF.

This sequence joins TRBV19 and TRBJ2-1; possibly TRBD2 for D (7 bases). The germline V gene encodes CDR1 LNHDA and CDR2 SQIVND (reference sequence). This CDR3 comprises 13 residues. Trimming stripped 3 bases from V and 13 bases from J, with 16 bases between. The CDR3 sequence is CASSMSGGRLQFF. In DNA, the CDR3 is TGTGCCAGTAGTATGTCGGGGGGCCGACTTCAGTTCTTC.

This chain joins TRBV10-1 and TRBJ2-5; 7 bases match TRBD2. The V gene end was trimmed by 7 bases and the J gene end by 5 bases; junction bases not matched to a gene: 10. Per the germline V gene, CDR1 is WNHNN and CDR2 is SYGVQD (reference sequence). CDR3 size: 14 residues. CDR3 amino acids: CASKREGRDETQYF. CDR3 DNA: TGCGCCAGCAAGAGGGAGGGCCGAGATGAGACCCAGTACTTC.

The genes are TRBV19 and TRBJ2-5; 7 nucleotides match TRBD1. CDR1 and CDR2 (germline): LNHDA, SQIVND (reference sequence). CDR3 length: 16 residues. After removal of 7 bases from V and 2 bases from J, the junction contained 13 bases not matched to a gene. The CDR3 protein is CASTPKGQKGQETQYF. CDR3 nucleotides: TGTGCCAGTACTCCGAAGGGACAGAAGGGGCAAGAGACCCAGTACTTC. Drawing the rest from reference TRBV19 and TRBJ2-5, the complete variable domain is DGGITQSPKYLFRKEGQNVTLSCEQNLNHDAMYWYRQDPGQGLRLIYYSQIVNDFQKGDIAEGYSVSREKKESFPLTVTSAQKNPTAFYLCASTPKGQKGQETQYFGPGTRLLVL.

V and J are TRBV28 and TRBJ1-5, with D possibly TRBD1 on 5 matching bases. Germline V gene data show CDR1 as MDHEN and CDR2 as SYDVKM. The CDR3 is 15 amino acids. V was clipped by 6 bases and J by 2 bases, with 14 bases between them. The CDR3 is CASRRLGGRNQPQHF. In DNA form, the CDR3 reads TGTGCCAGCAGGAGACTGGGGGGTCGCAATCAGCCCCAGCATTTT.

J is TRBJ2-7 and V is TRBV7-9, with 10 bases identical to TRBD2. The CDR3 sequence is 15 residues long. J lost 5 bases, V lost 5 bases, and 9 bases had no gene match. The germline CDR1 and CDR2 sequences are SEHNR and FQNEAQ (reference sequence). DNA for the CDR3: TGTGCCAGCAGCATATTAGCGGGAGGTCGGAACGAGCAGTACTTC. Residues: CASSILAGGRNEQYF. The entire variable domain, with the rest obtained from reference TRBV7-9 and TRBJ2-7, is as follows: DTGVSQNPRHKITKRGQNVTFRCDPISEHNRLYWYRQTLGQGPEFLTYFQNEAQLEKSRLLSDRFSAERPKGSFSTLEIQRTEQGDSAMYLCASSILAGGRNEQYFGPGTRLTVT.

This clone appeared a single time. This chain uses TRBV19 with TRBJ1-2; weak D call: TRBD1 (6 bases). Trimming left V 1 base short and J 5 bases short, with 17 bases between. The CDR3 consists of 16 residues. Per the germline V gene, CDR1 is LNHDA and CDR2 is SQIVND (reference sequence). In DNA, the CDR3 is TGTGCCAGTAGTATAGGTGGACAGCCTCGGGGTTATGGCTACACCTTC. Protein: CASSIGGQPRGYGYTF.

The chain carries TRBV28 and TRBJ1-6; D is unclear. The CDR3 is made up of 14 amino acids. In germline, CDR1 is MDHEN, CDR2 SYDVKM. V was trimmed by 7 bases and J by 7 bases, leaving 14 bases between them. The CDR3 is CASTHGRKNSPLHF. CDR3 in DNA: TGTGCCAGCACCCACGGACGGAAAAATTCACCCCTCCACTTT.

V usage is TRBV6-5 and J usage is TRBJ1-1; D unresolved. Germline V gene sequence: CDR1 MNHEY, CDR2 SVGAGI. V lost 0 bases to trimming and J lost 0 bases, with 8 bases between them. The CDR3 sequence is 15 residues long. The CDR3 region is CASSYSSRLNTEAFF. The DNA for the CDR3 is TGTGCCAGCAGTTACTCGAGTCGGTTGAACACTGAAGCTTTCTTT.

The J gene is TRBJ2-5, the V gene TRBV7-2; D is possibly TRBD1 (5 bases). The CDR3 is 14 residues long. In germline, CDR1 is SGHTA, CDR2 FQGNSA. V lost 1 base and J lost 2, with 8 bases in between. CDR3 bases: TGTGCCAGCAGCTTAGGGACAAATCAAGAGACCCAGTACTTC. Protein: CASSLGTNQETQYF.

This sequence joins TRBV2 and TRBJ1-4; a possible D gene is TRBD1 (6 bases). The CDR3 is 13 residues long. With 8 bases removed from V and 5 bases from J, the gap between germline ends came to 12 bases. The V gene's germline CDR1 is SNHLY and CDR2 FYNNEI. CDR3 sequence: CASFGQGNEKLFF. In DNA form, the CDR3 reads TGTGCCAGCTTTGGGCAGGGGAATGAAAAACTGTTTTTT.

This clone was picked up one time. The chain recombines TRBV6-5 with TRBJ2-5; D may be TRBD2 (6 bases). Germline V gene data show CDR1 as MNHEY and CDR2 as SVGAGI. The length of the CDR3 is 15 residues. The ends were cut back, 7 bases at V and 0 bases at J, with 15 bases in the middle. CDR3 in DNA: TGTGCCAGCACCGAGAGCGGGTCCTACCAAGAGACCCAGTACTTC. This encodes CASTESGSYQETQYF.

This clone has more than one count but fewer than ten. This chain connects TRBV19 to TRBJ1-5; unclear D gene. The CDR3 has 16 amino acids. Trimming stripped 5 bases from V and 5 bases from J, with 19 bases between. CDR1 is LNHDA, CDR2 SQIVND, per germline (reference sequence). The CDR3 is CASSPHLGRQDQPQHF. The DNA for the CDR3 is TGTGCCAGTAGTCCCCATTTAGGGAGACAAGATCAGCCCCAGCATTTT.

The V gene is TRBV30, the J gene TRBJ1-6; 7 bases agree with TRBD1. The CDR3 is 13 residues long. V lost 0 bases to trimming and J lost 11 bases; unmatched junction nucleotides: 4. In germline, CDR1 is GTSNPN, CDR2 SVGIG (reference sequence). The CDR3 sequence is CAWSVNQGAPLHF. CDR3 DNA sequence: TGTGCCTGGAGTGTAAACCAGGGGGCACCCCTCCACTTT.

The chain uses TRBV9 and TRBJ1-2, with 9 bases fitting TRBD1. V was clipped by 5 bases and J by 8 bases; unmatched bases: 7. Germline values: CDR1 SGDLS, CDR2 YYNGEE. The CDR3 totals 13 residues. The CDR3 nucleotides read TGTGCCAGCAGAGGGACAGGGAGCGTCGGCTACACCTTC. The encoded protein is CASRGTGSVGYTF.

CDR3 residues: CASSVSWGEQFF. Written as DNA, the CDR3 is TGTGCCAGCAGCGTTAGTTGGGGTGAGCAGTTCTTC. The chain combines TRBV9 with TRBJ2-1, with D unresolved. The germline V gene encodes CDR1 SGDLS and CDR2 YYNGEE. This CDR3 region has 12 residues. Trimming shortened V by 2 bases and J by 9 bases, and 9 bases separated the two germline ends.

Remarks on this clone: Relative to the germline gene, one junction end is altered; a read error may explain this. The chain carries TRBV6-4 and TRBJ2-3; a weak D match, TRBD2 (6 bases). The V gene's germline CDR1 is MRHNA and CDR2 SNTAGT. CDR3 length: 16 residues. The CDR3 region has the DNA TGTGCCAGGAGTGACAAAAGAAGCGGGAGCACAGATACGCAGTATTTT. Translated: CARSDKRSGSTDTQYF.

J is TRBJ2-2 and V is TRBV7-3, with D possibly matching TRBD2 (5 bases). The CDR3 is 13 amino acids. With 8 bases removed from V and 1 base from J, the gap between germline ends came to 8 bases. Germline CDR1 is SGHTA and CDR2 is FQGTGA. CDR3 sequence (DNA): TGTGCCAGCTCCCGGGAGAACACCGGGGAGCTGTTTTTT. Amino acid sequence: CASSRENTGELFF. Together with reference TRBV7-3 and TRBJ2-2, the CDR3 gives the full variable domain: GAGVSQTPSNKVTEKGKYVELRCDPISGHTALYWYRQSLGQGPEFLIYFQGTGAADDSGLPNDRFFAVRPEGSVSTLKIQRTERGDSAVYLCASSRENTGELFFGEGSRLTVL.

This clone was seen just once. CDR3 region: CASSPNTATNEKLFF. In DNA, the CDR3 is TGTGCCAGCAGCCCAAATACTGCAACTAATGAAAAACTGTTTTTT. V usage is TRBV7-9 and J usage is TRBJ1-4; D gene unclear. The V end was cut by 5 bases, the J end by 0 bases, with 10 bases between. Germline CDR1 reads SEHNR; CDR2 reads FQNEAQ (reference sequence). This CDR3 is 15 amino acids long.

The V gene is TRBV4-2, the J gene TRBJ2-7, with 8 bases that match TRBD1. CDR1 and CDR2 from the germline V gene are LGHNA and YNFKEQ. V gave up 1 base and J gave up 3 bases; unmatched junction bases: 5. This CDR3 spans 15 amino acids. The CDR3 spells CASSQGGTGHYEQYF. CDR3 sequence (DNA): TGTGCCAGCAGCCAAGGCGGGACAGGACACTACGAGCAGTACTTC.

The chain is built from TRBV5-5 and TRBJ2-5; D is undetermined. This CDR3 is 13 amino acids long. The germline V gene has CDR1 SGHKS and CDR2 YYEKEE (reference sequence). V lost 1 base to trimming and J lost 4 bases, with 8 bases between them. The CDR3 sequence is CASSLIWGETQYF. The DNA for the CDR3 is TGTGCCAGCAGCTTGATCTGGGGAGAGACCCAGTACTTC.

The chain links TRBV27 to TRBJ1-2; D is uncertain. Trimming took 8 bases from V and 8 from J, leaving 18 bases between them. The CDR3 is 13 amino acids. Germline V gene data show CDR1 as MNHEY and CDR2 as SMNVEV (reference sequence). The CDR3 reads CASSPGGAWGYTF. The DNA of the CDR3 is TGTGCCAGCTCCCCGGGTGGAGCGTGGGGCTACACCTTC.

The rearrangement joins TRBV6-5 to TRBJ1-5; tentatively, D is TRBD1 (6 bases). Trimming left V 2 bases short and J 4 bases short, with 9 bases between. Germline CDR1 is MNHEY and CDR2 is SVGAGI. The CDR3 length is 14 residues. The CDR3 coding sequence is TGTGCCAGCAGTTACACAGGGAGAAATCAGCCCCAGCATTTT. Amino acid sequence: CASSYTGRNQPQHF.

The chain links TRBV27 to TRBJ1-5, with 7 bases lining up with TRBD1. CDR1 and CDR2 from the germline V gene are MNHEY and SMNVEV (reference sequence). V gave up 4 bases and J gave up 13 bases; unmatched junction bases: 10. There are 13 residues in the CDR3. The CDR3 loop is CASSSVGTAAQHF. The CDR3 nucleotides read TGTGCCAGCAGTTCAGTCGGGACAGCGGCACAGCATTTT.

This chain connects TRBV19 to TRBJ1-5; D unresolved. The CDR3 totals 15 residues. Germline assignment: CDR1 LNHDA and CDR2 SQIVND (reference sequence). With 4 bases removed from V and 6 bases from J, the gap between germline ends came to 16 bases. The CDR3 is CASSTSLWGSQPQHF. The DNA of the CDR3 is TGTGCCAGTAGTACCTCTCTGTGGGGTAGTCAGCCCCAGCATTTT. Drawing the rest from reference TRBV19 and TRBJ1-5, the complete variable domain is DGGITQSPKYLFRKEGQNVTLSCEQNLNHDAMYWYRQDPGQGLRLIYYSQIVNDFQKGDIAEGYSVSREKKESFPLTVTSAQKNPTAFYLCASSTSLWGSQPQHFGDGTRLSIL.

V and J are TRBV24-1 and TRBJ1-1, with 11 bases aligning to TRBD1. The CDR3 is 14 amino acids. The germline V gene has CDR1 KGHDR and CDR2 SFDVKD. After removal of 5 bases from V and 6 bases from J, the junction contained 4 bases not matched to a gene. CDR3 in amino acids: CATSAGQGAAEAFF. In DNA form, the CDR3 reads TGTGCCACCAGTGCCGGACAGGGGGCCGCTGAAGCTTTCTTT.